The clone carrying this TCR beta chain was observed at least ten times. TCR beta CDR3 sequences were amplified from RNA transcripts. A set of HTBI primers served as the primers for a first-round RT-PCR of the TCR CDR3. TCRdb fed the multiplex PCR reads into MiXCR, producing one record per CDR3 protein. The repertoire holds around 620,000 distinct CDR3 sequences, 15% to 20% seen once, with less than 4.5% in the top ten. The sample belongs to a study of T cells in Graves' hyperthyroidism and ophthalmopathy. The CDR3 has 15 amino acids. The V and J ends lost 6 bases and 3 bases, in that order; junction bases with no gene match: 8. The hyperthyroidism patients had all been newly diagnosed, and their disease duration was under 2 months. Their ages ranged from 18 to 65 years.

The sequenced sample consisted of blood. The genes are TRBV12-3 or TRBV12-4 and TRBJ2-1, with 7 bases lining up with TRBD2. This sequence originates from a woman in her thirties with Graves' hyperthyroidism. The CDR3 region has the DNA TGTGCCAGCAGCACCGGGACTACCATCTACAATGAGCAGTTCTTC. It translates to CASSTGTTIYNEQFF.